This record looks at one T cell receptor beta chain sequence and its context. This specimen comes from a study of T cell changes during pregnancy in multiple sclerosis. The repertoire was sequenced with immunoSEQ multiplex PCR; TCRdb's copy has only in-frame clones and lacks some. The table records about 49,000 clones, 90% of them present only once. Trimming pared 0 bases from V and 3 bases from J, leaving 3 bases between. This CDR3 region has 13 residues. Germline lookup yields CDR1 MNHEY and CDR2 SVGAGI. J is TRBJ1-5 and V is TRBV6-5; no reliable D call. Here the sequenced sample was peripheral blood, taken after pregnancy. This receptor was taken from a female donor in good health, enrolled as a control in a pregnancy study. This CDR3 reads CASSYSYNQPQHF. The CDR3 coding sequence is TGTGCCAGCAGTTACTCTTACAATCAGCCCCAGCATTTT.